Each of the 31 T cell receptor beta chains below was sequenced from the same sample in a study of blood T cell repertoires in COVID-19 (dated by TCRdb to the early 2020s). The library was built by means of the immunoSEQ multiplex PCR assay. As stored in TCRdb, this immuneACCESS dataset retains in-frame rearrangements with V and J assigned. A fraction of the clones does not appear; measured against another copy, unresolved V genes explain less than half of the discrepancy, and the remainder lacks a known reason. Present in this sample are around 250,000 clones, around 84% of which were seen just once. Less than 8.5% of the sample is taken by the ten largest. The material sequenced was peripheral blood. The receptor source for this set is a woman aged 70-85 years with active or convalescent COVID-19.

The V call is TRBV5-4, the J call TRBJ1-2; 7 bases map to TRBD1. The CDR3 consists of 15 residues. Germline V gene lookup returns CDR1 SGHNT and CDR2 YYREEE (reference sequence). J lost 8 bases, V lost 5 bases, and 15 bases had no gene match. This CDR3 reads CASSRGTGVVRGYTF. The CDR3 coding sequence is TGTGCCAGCAGTCGTGGTACAGGGGTCGTAAGGGGCTACACCTTC.

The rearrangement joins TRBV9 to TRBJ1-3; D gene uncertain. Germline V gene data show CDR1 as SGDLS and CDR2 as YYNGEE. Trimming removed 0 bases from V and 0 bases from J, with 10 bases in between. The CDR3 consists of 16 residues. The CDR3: CASSVGPAASGNTIYF. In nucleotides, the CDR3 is TGTGCCAGCAGCGTAGGCCCAGCGGCCTCTGGAAACACCATATATTTT.

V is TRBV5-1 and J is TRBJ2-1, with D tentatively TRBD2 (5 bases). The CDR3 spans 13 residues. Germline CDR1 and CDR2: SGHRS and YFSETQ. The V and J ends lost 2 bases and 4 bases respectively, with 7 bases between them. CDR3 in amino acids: CASSFGDYNEQFF. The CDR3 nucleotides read TGCGCCAGCAGCTTCGGGGATTACAATGAGCAGTTCTTC.

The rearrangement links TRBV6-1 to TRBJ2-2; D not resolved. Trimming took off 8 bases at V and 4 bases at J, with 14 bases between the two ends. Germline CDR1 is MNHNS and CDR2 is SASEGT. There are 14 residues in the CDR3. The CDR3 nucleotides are TGTGCCAGCGTACGTCCACCGGGCACCGGGGAGCTGTTTTTT. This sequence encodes CASVRPPGTGELFF.

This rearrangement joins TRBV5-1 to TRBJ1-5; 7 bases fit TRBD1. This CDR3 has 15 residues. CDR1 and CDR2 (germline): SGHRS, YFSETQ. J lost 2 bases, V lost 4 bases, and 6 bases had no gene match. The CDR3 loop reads CASSQAGTGNQPQHF. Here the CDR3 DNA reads TGCGCCAGCAGCCAGGCGGGGACAGGCAATCAGCCCCAGCATTTT. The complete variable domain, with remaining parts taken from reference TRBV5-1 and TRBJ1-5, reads KAGVTQTPRYLIKTRGQQVTLSCSPISGHRSVSWYQQTPGQGLQFLFEYFSETQRNKGNFPGRFSGRQFSNSRSEMNVSTLELGDSALYLCASSQAGTGNQPQHFGDGTRLSIL.

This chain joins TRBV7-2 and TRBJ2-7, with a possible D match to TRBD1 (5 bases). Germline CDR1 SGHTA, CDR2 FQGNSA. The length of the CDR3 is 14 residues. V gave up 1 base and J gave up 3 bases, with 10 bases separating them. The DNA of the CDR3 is TGTGCCAGCAGCTTAGGTCTTAGGGGCTACGAGCAGTACTTC. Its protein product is CASSLGLRGYEQYF.

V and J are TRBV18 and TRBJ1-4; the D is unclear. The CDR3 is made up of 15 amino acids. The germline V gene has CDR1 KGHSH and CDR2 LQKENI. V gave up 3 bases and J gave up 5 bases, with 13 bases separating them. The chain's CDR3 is CASSPGGGPNEKLFF. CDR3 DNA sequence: TGTGCCAGCTCACCGGGCGGAGGACCGAATGAAAAACTGTTTTTT.

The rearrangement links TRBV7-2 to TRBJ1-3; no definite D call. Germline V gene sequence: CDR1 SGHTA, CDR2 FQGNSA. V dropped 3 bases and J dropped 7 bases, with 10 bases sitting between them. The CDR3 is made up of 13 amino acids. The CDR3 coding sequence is TGTGCCAGCAGCTTGAGACACCGGAACACCATATATTTT. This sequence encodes CASSLRHRNTIYF.

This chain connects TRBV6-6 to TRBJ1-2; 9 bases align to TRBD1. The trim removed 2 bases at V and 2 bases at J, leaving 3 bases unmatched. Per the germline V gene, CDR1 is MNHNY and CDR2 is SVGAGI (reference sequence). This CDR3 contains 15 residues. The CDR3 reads CASSYRGQGNYGYTF. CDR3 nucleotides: TGTGCCAGCAGTTACCGCGGACAGGGGAACTATGGCTACACCTTC.

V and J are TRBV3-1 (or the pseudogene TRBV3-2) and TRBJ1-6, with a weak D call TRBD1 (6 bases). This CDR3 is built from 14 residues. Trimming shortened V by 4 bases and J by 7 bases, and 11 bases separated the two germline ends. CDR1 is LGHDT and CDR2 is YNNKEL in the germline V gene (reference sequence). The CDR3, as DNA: TGTGCCAGCAGCCTATTAACAGGGAATTCACCCCTCCACTTT. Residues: CASSLLTGNSPLHF.

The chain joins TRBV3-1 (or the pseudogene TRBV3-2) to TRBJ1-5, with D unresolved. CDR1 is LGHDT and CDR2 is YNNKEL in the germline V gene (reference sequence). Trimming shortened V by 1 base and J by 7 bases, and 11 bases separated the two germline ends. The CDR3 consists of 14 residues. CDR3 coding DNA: TGTGCCAGCAGCCAAGGAGCGTCCGGACAGCCCCAGCATTTT. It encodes CASSQGASGQPQHF.

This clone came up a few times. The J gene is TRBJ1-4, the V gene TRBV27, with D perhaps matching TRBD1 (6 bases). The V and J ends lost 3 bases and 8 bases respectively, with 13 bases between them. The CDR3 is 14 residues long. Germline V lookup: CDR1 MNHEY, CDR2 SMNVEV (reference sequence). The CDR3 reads CASSLGRGEEKLFF. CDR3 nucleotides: TGTGCCAGCAGTTTGGGCAGGGGAGAAGAAAAACTGTTTTTT.

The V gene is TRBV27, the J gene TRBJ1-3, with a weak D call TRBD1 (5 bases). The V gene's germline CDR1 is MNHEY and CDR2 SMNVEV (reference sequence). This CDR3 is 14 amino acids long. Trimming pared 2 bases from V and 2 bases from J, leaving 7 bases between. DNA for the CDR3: TGTGCCAGCAGTTTACAGGGAACTGGAAACACCATATATTTT. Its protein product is CASSLQGTGNTIYF.

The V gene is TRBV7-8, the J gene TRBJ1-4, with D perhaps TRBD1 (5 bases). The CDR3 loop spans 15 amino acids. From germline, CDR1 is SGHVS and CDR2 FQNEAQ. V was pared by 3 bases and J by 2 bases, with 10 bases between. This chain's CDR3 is CASSFVRGTNEKLFF. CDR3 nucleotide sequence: TGTGCCAGCAGCTTTGTGCGGGGGACTAATGAAAAACTGTTTTTT.

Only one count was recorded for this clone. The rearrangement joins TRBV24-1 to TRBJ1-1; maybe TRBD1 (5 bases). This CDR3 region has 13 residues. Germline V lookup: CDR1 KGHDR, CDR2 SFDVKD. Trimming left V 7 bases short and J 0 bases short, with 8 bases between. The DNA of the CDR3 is TGTGCCACCAGGGAAGGGGTGAACACTGAAGCTTTCTTT. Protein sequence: CATREGVNTEAFF.

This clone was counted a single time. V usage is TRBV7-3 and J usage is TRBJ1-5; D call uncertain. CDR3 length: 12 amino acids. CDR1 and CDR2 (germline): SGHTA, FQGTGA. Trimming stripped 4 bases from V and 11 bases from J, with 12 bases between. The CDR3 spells CASSSEGGAQHF. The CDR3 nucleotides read TGTGCCAGCAGCTCCGAGGGAGGCGCCCAGCATTTT.

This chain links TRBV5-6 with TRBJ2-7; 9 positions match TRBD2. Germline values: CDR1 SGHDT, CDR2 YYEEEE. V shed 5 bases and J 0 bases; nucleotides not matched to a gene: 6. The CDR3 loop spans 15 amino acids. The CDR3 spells CASRASGVSSYEQYF. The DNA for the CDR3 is TGTGCCAGCAGGGCTAGCGGGGTCAGCTCCTACGAGCAGTACTTC. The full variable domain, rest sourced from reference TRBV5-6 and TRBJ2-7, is DAGVTQSPTHLIKTRGQQVTLRCSPKSGHDTVSWYQQALGQGPQFIFQYYEEEERQRGNFPDRFSGHQFPNYSSELNVNALLLGDSALYLCASRASGVSSYEQYFGPGTRLTVT.

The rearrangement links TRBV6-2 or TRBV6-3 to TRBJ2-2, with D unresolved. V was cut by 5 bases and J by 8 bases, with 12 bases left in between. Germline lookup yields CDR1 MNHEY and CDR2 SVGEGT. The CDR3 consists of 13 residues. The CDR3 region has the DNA TGTGCCAGCAGTCCACTTCCCCGGGGGGAGCTGTTTTTT. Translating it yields CASSPLPRGELFF.

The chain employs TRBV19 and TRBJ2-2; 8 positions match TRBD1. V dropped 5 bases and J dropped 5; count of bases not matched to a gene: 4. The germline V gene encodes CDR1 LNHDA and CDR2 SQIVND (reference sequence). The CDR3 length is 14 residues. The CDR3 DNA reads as TGTGCCAGTAGTGGGACAGGCCGTACCGGGGAGCTGTTTTTT. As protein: CASSGTGRTGELFF. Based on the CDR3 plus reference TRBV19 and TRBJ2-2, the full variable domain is DGGITQSPKYLFRKEGQNVTLSCEQNLNHDAMYWYRQDPGQGLRLIYYSQIVNDFQKGDIAEGYSVSREKKESFPLTVTSAQKNPTAFYLCASSGTGRTGELFFGEGSRLTVL.

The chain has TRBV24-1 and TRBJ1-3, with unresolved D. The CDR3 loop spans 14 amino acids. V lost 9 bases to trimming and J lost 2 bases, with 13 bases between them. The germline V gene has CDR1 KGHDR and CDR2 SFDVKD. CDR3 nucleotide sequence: TGTGCCACCTCTTCGGGGAGAACTGGAAACACCATATATTTT. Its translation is CATSSGRTGNTIYF.

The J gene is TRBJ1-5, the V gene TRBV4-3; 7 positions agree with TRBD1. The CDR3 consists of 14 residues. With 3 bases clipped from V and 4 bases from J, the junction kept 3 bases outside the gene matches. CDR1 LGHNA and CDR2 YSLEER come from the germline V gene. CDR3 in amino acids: CASSQVQGNQPQHF. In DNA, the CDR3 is TGCGCCAGCAGCCAGGTACAGGGGAATCAGCCCCAGCATTTT.

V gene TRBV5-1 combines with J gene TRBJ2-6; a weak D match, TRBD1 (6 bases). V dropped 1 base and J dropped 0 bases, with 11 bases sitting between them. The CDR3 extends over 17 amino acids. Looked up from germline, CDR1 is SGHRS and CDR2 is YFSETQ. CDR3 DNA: TGCGCCAGCAGCTTGTGGGGGCCTCACTCTGGGGCCAACGTCCTGACTTTC. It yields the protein CASSLWGPHSGANVLTF.

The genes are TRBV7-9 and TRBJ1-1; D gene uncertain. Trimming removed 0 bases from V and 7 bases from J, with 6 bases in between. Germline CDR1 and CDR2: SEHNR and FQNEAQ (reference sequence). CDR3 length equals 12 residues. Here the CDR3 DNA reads TGTGCCAGCAGCTTAGCTGGCTTTGAAGCTTTCTTT. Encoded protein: CASSLAGFEAFF.

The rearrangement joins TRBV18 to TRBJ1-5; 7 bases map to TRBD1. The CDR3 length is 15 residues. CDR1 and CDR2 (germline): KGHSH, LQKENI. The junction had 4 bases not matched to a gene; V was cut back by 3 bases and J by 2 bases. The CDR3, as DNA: TGTGCCAGCTCACCGGACAGGCGCGGCAATCAGCCCCAGCATTTT. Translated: CASSPDRRGNQPQHF.

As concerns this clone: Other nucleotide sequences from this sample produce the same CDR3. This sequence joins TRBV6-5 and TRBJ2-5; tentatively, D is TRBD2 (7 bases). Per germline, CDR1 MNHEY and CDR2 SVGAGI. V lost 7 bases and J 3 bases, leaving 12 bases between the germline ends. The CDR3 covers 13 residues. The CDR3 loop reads CASKEGGEETQYF. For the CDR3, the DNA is TGTGCCAGCAAAGAAGGGGGGGAAGAGACCCAGTACTTC.

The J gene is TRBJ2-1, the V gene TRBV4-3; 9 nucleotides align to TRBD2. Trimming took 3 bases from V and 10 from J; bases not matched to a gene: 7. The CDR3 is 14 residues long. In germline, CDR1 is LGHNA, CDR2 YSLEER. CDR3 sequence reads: CASSQGRLAGEQFF. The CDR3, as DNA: TGCGCCAGCAGCCAGGGACGGCTAGCGGGGGAGCAGTTCTTC.

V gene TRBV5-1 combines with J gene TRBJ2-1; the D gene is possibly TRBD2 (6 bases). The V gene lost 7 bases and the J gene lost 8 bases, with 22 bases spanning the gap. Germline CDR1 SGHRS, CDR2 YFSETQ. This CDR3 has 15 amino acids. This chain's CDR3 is CASGGIESGLHEQFF. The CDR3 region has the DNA TGCGCCAGCGGCGGGATCGAGTCGGGGCTTCATGAGCAGTTCTTC.

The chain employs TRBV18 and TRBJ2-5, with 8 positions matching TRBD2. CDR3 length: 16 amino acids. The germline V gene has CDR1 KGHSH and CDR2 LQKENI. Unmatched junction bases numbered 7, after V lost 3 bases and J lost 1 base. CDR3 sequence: CASSPGPGGGQETQYF. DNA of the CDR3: TGTGCCAGCTCACCGGGCCCCGGGGGGGGCCAAGAGACCCAGTACTTC.

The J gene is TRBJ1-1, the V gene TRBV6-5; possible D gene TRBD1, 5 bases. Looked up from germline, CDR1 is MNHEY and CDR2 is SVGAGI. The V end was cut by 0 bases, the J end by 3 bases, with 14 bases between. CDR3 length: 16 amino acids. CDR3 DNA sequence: TGTGCCAGCAGTTACTCTAGTTCGGGGGGGGACACTGAAGCTTTCTTT. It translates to CASSYSSSGGDTEAFF.

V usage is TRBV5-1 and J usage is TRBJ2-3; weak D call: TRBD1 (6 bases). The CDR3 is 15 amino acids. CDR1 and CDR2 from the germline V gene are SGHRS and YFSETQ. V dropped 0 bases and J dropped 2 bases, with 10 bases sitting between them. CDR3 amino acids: CASSLGQGFTDTQYF. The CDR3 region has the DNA TGCGCCAGCAGCTTGGGGCAGGGGTTCACAGATACGCAGTATTTT. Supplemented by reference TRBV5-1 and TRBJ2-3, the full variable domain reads KAGVTQTPRYLIKTRGQQVTLSCSPISGHRSVSWYQQTPGQGLQFLFEYFSETQRNKGNFPGRFSGRQFSNSRSEMNVSTLELGDSALYLCASSLGQGFTDTQYFGPGTRLTVL.

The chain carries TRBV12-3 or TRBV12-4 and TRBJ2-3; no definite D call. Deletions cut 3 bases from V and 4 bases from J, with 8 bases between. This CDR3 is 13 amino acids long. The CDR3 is CASSFTSSDTQYF. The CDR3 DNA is TGTGCCAGCAGTTTCACATCCTCAGATACGCAGTATTTT.